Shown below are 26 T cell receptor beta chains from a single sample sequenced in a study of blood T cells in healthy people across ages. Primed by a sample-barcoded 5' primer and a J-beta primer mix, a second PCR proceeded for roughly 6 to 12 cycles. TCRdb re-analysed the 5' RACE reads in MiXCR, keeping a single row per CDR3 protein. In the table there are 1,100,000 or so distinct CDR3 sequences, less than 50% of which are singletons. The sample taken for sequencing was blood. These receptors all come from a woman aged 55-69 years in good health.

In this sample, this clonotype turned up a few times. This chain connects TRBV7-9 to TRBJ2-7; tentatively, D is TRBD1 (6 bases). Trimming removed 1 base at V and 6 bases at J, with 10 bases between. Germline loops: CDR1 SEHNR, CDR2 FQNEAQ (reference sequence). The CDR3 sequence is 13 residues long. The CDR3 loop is CASSLGGQIEQYF. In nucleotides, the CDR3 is TGTGCCAGCAGCTTAGGAGGACAGATCGAGCAGTACTTC.

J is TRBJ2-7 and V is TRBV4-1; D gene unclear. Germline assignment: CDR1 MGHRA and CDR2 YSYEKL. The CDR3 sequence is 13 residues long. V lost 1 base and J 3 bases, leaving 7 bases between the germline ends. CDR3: CASSQGLGYEQYF. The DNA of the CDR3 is TGCGCCAGCAGCCAAGGGCTAGGCTACGAGCAGTACTTC.

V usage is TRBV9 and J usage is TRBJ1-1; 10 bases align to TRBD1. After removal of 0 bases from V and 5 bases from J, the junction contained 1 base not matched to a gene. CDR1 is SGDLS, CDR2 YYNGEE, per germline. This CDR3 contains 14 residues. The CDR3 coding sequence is TGTGCCAGCAGCGTAGGACAGGGGGCTACTGAAGCTTTCTTT. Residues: CASSVGQGATEAFF.

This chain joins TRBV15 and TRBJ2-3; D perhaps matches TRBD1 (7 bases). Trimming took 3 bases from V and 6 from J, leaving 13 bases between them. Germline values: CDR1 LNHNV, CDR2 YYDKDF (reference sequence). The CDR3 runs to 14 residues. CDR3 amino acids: CATSRRAGGDTQYF. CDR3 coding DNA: TGTGCCACCAGCAGGCGGGCAGGGGGGGATACGCAGTATTTT.

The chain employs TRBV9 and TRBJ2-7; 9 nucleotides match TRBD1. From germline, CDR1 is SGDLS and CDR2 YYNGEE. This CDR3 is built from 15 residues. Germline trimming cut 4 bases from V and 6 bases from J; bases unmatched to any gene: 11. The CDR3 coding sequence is TGTGCCAGCAGCCCCCGGGACAGGGCAGGAGGCGAGCAGTACTTC. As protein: CASSPRDRAGGEQYF. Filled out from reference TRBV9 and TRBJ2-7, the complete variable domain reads DSGVTQTPKHLITATGQRVTLRCSPRSGDLSVYWYQQSLDQGLQFLIQYYNGEERAKGNILERFSAQQFPDLHSELNLSSLELGDSALYFCASSPRDRAGGEQYFGPGTRLTVT.

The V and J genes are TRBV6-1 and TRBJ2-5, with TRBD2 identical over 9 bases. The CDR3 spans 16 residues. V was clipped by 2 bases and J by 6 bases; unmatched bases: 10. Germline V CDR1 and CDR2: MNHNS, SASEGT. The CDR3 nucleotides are TGTGCCAGCAGTGAATTGGCTAGCGGGACTAGAAAGACCCAGTACTTC. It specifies CASSELASGTRKTQYF.

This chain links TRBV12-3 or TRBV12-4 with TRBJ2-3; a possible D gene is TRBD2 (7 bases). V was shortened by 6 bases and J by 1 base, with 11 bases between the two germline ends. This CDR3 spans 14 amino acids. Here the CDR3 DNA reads TGTGCCAGCAGGGGGGGGCTCCGCACAGATACGCAGTATTTT. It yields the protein CASRGGLRTDTQYF.

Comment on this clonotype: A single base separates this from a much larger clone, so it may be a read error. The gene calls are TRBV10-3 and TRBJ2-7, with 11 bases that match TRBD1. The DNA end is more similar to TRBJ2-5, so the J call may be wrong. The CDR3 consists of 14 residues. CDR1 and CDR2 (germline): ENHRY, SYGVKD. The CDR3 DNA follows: TGTGCCATCAGCCCCGGGACAGGGGGAGAGACCCAGTACTTC. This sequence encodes CAISPGTGGETQYF.

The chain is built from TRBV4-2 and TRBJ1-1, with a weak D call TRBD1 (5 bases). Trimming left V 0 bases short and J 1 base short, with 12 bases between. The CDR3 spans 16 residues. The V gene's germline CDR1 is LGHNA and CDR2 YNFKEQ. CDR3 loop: CASSQDPRQQNTEAFF. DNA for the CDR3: TGTGCCAGCAGCCAAGATCCTAGACAGCAGAACACTGAAGCTTTCTTT.

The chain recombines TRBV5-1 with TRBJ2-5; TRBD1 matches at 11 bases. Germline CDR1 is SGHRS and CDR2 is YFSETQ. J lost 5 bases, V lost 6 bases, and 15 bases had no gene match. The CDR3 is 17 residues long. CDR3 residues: CASKITADRGRWETQYF. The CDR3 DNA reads TGCGCCAGCAAAATCACAGCGGACAGGGGGCGATGGGAGACCCAGTACTTC.

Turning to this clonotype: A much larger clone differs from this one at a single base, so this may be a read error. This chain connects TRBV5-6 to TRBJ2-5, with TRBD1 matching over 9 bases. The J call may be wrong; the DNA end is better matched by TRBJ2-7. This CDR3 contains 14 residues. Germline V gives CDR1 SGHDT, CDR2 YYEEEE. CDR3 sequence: CASSLWDRADEQYF. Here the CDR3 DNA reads TGTGCCAGCAGCTTGTGGGACAGGGCCGACGAGCAGTACTTC.

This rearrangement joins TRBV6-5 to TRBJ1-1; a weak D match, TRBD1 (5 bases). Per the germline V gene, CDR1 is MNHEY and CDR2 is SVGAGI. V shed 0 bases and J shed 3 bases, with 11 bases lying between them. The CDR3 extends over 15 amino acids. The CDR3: CASSYSGQGDTEAFF. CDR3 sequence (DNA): TGTGCCAGCAGTTACTCCGGACAAGGGGACACTGAAGCTTTCTTT.

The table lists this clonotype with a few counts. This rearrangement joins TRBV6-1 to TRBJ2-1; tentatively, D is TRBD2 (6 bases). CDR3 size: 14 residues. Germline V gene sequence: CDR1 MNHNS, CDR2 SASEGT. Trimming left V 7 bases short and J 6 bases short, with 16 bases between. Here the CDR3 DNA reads TGTGCCAGCACTGAGAACCGGGGGATCAATGAGCAGTTCTTC. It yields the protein CASTENRGINEQFF.

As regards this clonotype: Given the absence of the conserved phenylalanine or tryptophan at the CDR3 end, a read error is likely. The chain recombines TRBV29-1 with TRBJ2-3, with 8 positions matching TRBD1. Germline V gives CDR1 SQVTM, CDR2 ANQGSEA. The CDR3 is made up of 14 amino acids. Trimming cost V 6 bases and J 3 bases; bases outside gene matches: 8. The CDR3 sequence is CSVADRGRTDTQYS. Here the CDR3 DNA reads TGCAGCGTGGCTGACAGGGGTAGGACAGATACGCAGTATTCT.

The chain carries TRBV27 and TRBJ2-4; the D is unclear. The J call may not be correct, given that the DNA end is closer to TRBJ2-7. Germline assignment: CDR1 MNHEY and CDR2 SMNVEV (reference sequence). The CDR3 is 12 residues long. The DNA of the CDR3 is TGTGCCAGCAGGCAGACCTACTACGAGCAGTACTTC. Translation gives CASRQTYYEQYF.

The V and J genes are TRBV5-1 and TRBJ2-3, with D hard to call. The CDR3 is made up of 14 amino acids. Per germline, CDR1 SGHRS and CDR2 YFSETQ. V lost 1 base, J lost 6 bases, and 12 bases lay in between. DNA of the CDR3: TGCGCCAGCAGCTTGTACGACACCCGGGATACGCAGTATTTT. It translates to CASSLYDTRDTQYF.

The CDR3 DNA reads as TGTGCCACCAGCAGATGGGCGGGAGGCACAGACAATGAGCAGTTCTTC. Translation: CATSRWAGGTDNEQFF. V usage is TRBV15 and J usage is TRBJ2-1; 8 nucleotides line up with TRBD2. V was pared by 2 bases and J by 5 bases, with 8 bases of the junction left unmatched. The germline CDR1 and CDR2 sequences are LNHNV and YYDKDF (reference sequence). The CDR3 runs 16 residues.

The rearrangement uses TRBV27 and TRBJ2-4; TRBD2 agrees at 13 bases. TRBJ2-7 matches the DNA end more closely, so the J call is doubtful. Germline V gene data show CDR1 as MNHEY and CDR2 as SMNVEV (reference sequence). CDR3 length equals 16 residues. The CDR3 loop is CASSLSTSGRGCEQYF. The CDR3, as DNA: TGTGCCAGCAGTTTATCTACTAGCGGGAGGGGGTGCGAGCAGTACTTC.

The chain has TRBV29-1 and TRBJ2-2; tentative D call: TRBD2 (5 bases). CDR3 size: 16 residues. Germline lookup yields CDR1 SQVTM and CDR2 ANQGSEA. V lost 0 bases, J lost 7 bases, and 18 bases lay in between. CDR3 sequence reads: CSVEDRERSLIGELFF. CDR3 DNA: TGCAGCGTTGAAGATCGGGAACGAAGCCTCATCGGGGAGCTGTTTTTT.

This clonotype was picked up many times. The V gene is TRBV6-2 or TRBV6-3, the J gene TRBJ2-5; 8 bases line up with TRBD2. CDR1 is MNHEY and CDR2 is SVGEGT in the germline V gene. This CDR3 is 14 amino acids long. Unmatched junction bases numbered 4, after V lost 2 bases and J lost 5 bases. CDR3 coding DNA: TGTGCCAGCAGTTACGTCGGGAGGGTTGAGACCCAGTACTTC. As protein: CASSYVGRVETQYF.

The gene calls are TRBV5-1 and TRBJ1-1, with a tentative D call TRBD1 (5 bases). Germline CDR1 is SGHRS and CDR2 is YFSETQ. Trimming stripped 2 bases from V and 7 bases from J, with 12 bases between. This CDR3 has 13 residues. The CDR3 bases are TGCGCCAGCAGCTTAGGGACGTTGGGTGAAGCTTTCTTT. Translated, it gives CASSLGTLGEAFF.

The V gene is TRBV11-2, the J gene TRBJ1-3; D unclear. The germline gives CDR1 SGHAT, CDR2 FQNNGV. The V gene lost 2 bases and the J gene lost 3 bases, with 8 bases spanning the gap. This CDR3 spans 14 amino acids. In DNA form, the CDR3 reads TGTGCCAGCAGCTTACGTCCCGATGGAAACACCATATATTTT. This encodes CASSLRPDGNTIYF.

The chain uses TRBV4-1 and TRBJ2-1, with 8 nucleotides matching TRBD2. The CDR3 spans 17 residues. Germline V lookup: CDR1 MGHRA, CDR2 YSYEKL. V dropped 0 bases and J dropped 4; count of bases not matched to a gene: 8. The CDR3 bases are TGCGCCAGCAGCCAAGATCGGCTGCGGGAGGCTTACAATGAGCAGTTCTTC. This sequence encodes CASSQDRLREAYNEQFF.

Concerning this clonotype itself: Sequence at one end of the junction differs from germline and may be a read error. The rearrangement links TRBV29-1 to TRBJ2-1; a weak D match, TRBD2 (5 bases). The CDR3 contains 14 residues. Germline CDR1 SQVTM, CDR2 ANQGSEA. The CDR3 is CSAPVAPSYSEQFF. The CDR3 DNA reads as TGCAGCGCCCCGGTAGCGCCCTCCTACAGTGAGCAGTTCTTC.

For the CDR3, the DNA is TGTGCCAGCAGCCCTCGGACTAGCGGGGCCATCGGCAATGAGCAGTTCTTC. Protein sequence: CASSPRTSGAIGNEQFF. V is TRBV27 and J is TRBJ2-1, with TRBD2 identical over 12 bases. Per germline, CDR1 MNHEY and CDR2 SMNVEV (reference sequence). The CDR3 loop spans 17 amino acids. After removal of 6 bases from V and 6 bases from J, the junction contained 12 bases not matched to a gene.

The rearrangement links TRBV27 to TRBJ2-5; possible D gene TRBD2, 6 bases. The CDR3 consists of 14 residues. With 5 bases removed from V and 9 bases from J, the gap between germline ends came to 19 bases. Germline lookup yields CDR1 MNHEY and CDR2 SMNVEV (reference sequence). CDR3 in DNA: TGTGCCAGCAGTCCAGGCGGGATAAGGGAGGCCCAGTACTTC. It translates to CASSPGGIREAQYF.